This TCR beta chain was recorded in a study of T cell repertoires in cytomegalovirus infection. Study background: Both recently identified HLA-C-restricted and well-studied HLA-B-restricted CMV epitopes were used in the study. In public TCR beta signatures, there were indications of both CMV infection and matching HLA type. Study-level results: The response measured ex vivo was dominated by TCR beta clonotypes (HLA-C-restricted and CMV-specific).

On this clonotype itself: Antigen: not known.

The CDR3 extends over 17 amino acids. Per germline, CDR1 SEHNR and CDR2 FQNEAQ (reference sequence). V lost 5 bases and J 2 bases, leaving 20 bases between the germline ends. TCRdb reprocessed the reads via MiXCR and lists one record per CDR3 protein. The sample holds some 920,000 distinct CDR3 sequences, approximately 30% seen once. The sequence came from a human donor in good health (CMV status not recorded). Some clones in this sample may be carry-over from other donors' samples. The V and J genes are TRBV7-9 and TRBJ2-3, with D possibly TRBD1 on 5 matching bases. Sequences were derived from cultured CD8+ T cells from PBMCs, sampled from culture after CMV antigen stimulation. The CDR3 loop is CASSHLTSGSHTDTQYF. CDR3 DNA: TGTGCCAGCAGCCACCTTACATCAGGGTCCCACACAGATACGCAGTATTTT.